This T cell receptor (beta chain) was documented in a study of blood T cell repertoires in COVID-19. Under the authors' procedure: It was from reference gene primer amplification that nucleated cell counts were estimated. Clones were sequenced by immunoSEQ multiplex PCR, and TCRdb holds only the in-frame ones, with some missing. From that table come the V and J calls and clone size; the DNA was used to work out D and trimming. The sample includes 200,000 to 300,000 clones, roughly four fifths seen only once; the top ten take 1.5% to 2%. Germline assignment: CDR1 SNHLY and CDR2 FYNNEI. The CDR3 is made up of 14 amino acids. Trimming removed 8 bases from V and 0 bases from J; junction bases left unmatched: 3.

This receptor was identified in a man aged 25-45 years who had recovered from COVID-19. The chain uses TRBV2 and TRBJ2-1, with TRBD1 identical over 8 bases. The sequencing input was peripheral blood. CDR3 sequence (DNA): TGTGCCAGCCGGGACAGGATCTCCTACAATGAGCAGTTCTTC. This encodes CASRDRISYNEQFF.